This TCR beta chain is drawn from a study of HIV-infected patients and healthy controls. All unsorted peripheral T cells were captured because whole blood was used without fractionation. A roughly 2.5 ml peripheral blood sample was taken for RNA. Study conclusions and caveats: CDR3 sharing between individuals was lower in HIV-infected patients than in healthy controls.

cDNA was made from about 500 ng RNA using alpha and beta constant primers. Using multiplexing indices, alpha and beta chain libraries were generated apart by chain-specific third strand synthesis. TCRdb itself ran the 5' RACE reads through MiXCR, one entry per CDR3 protein. The data show just over 15,000 distinct CDR3 sequences, 5.5% to 8% seen once. Trimming shortened V by 5 bases and J by 3 bases, and 14 bases separated the two germline ends. This CDR3 has 15 amino acids. The germline V gene encodes CDR1 SEHNR and CDR2 FQNEAQ (reference sequence). This clonotype was detected many times. No antigen is known for it.

The source material was blood. This sequence originates from an adult in good health. J is TRBJ1-5 and V is TRBV7-9, with D possibly matching TRBD1 (6 bases). The CDR3 region is CASSLSGADNQPQHF. CDR3 sequence (DNA): TGTGCCAGCAGCCTCTCGGGGGCAGACAATCAGCCCCAGCATTTT.